One sample yielded the 22 T cell receptor beta chains listed below, sequenced in a study of blood T cells in healthy people across ages. The second PCR ran about 6 to 11 cycles with a sample-barcoded 5' primer and J-beta primers. TCRdb passed the 5' RACE reads through MiXCR, listing each CDR3 protein once. The table records 1,100,000 or so distinct CDR3 sequences, more than 35% of them present only once. Sequenced input: blood. These receptors were collected from an older woman in good health.

This sequence joins TRBV6-2 or TRBV6-3 and TRBJ2-1; 9 bases are shared with TRBD1. The length of the CDR3 is 15 residues. After removal of 2 bases from V and 5 bases from J, the junction contained 4 bases not matched to a gene. Germline CDR1 and CDR2: MNHEY and SVGEGT. For the CDR3, the DNA is TGTGCCAGCAGTTACCGGACAGGGGCCCACAATGAGCAGTTCTTC. This gives the protein CASSYRTGAHNEQFF.

The V gene is TRBV12-3 or TRBV12-4, the J gene TRBJ2-4; 8 nucleotides match TRBD1. The last part of the DNA fits TRBJ2-7 better; the J call may be wrong. This CDR3 comprises 17 residues. The CDR3 sequence: CASSLALGDRGRYEQYF. CDR3 nucleotides: TGTGCCAGCAGTTTAGCGCTCGGAGACAGGGGAAGGTACGAGCAGTACTTC.

V and J are TRBV28 and TRBJ2-1; the D is unclear. Germline V lookup: CDR1 MDHEN, CDR2 SYDVKM. CDR3 length: 13 amino acids. V was clipped by 7 bases and J by 5 bases, with 12 bases between them. The CDR3 sequence is CASIRGVHNEQFF. The CDR3 DNA follows: TGTGCCAGCATCCGCGGTGTCCACAATGAGCAGTTCTTC.

V usage is TRBV4-1 and J usage is TRBJ2-3, with 9 bases lining up with TRBD2. CDR1 is MGHRA and CDR2 is YSYEKL in the germline V gene. Losses at the gene ends were 2 bases for V and 3 bases for J; bases not matched to a gene: 3. This CDR3 comprises 15 residues. CDR3 amino acids: CASSQSSGRTDTQYF. In DNA, the CDR3 is TGCGCCAGCAGCCAATCAAGCGGGAGGACAGATACGCAGTATTTT.

This chain connects TRBV14 to TRBJ2-1, with 13 bases identical to TRBD2. This CDR3 is 16 amino acids long. Germline V lookup: CDR1 SGHDN, CDR2 FVKESK. V was clipped by 4 bases and J by 7 bases; unmatched bases: 7. The CDR3 is CASSPMGLAGRNEQFF. The CDR3 bases are TGTGCCAGCAGCCCTATGGGACTAGCGGGACGGAATGAGCAGTTCTTC. The variable domain in full, completed from reference TRBV14 and TRBJ2-1, reads EAGVTQFPSHSVIEKGQTVTLRCDPISGHDNLYWYRRVMGKEIKFLLHFVKESKQDESGMPNNRFLAERTGGTYSTLKVQPAELEDSGVYFCASSPMGLAGRNEQFFGPGTRLTVL.

This sequence joins TRBV10-3 and TRBJ1-1; D is ambiguous. V was cut by 3 bases and J by 1 base, with 9 bases left in between. CDR1 and CDR2 from the germline V gene are ENHRY and SYGVKD. The CDR3 sequence is 14 residues long. CDR3 DNA sequence: TGTGCCATCAGTGATCCCCCGAGGAACACTGAAGCTTTCTTT. It encodes CAISDPPRNTEAFF.

The genes are TRBV28 and TRBJ2-7; 10 nucleotides align to TRBD2. The DNA matches TRBJ2-5 better at its end, which makes the J call doubtful. From germline, CDR1 is MDHEN and CDR2 SYDVKM. The CDR3 consists of 14 residues. CDR3 loop: CASSTLAGDETQYF. DNA for the CDR3: TGTGCCAGCAGCACCCTAGCGGGAGATGAGACCCAGTACTTC.

The chain carries TRBV10-3 and TRBJ1-2; no reliable D call. Germline V gives CDR1 ENHRY, CDR2 SYGVKD. The CDR3 totals 13 residues. V was trimmed by 3 bases and J by 6 bases, leaving 11 bases between them. The CDR3 loop reads CAISETSMDGYTF. In DNA, the CDR3 is TGTGCCATCAGTGAAACAAGTATGGATGGCTACACCTTC.

V is TRBV29-1 and J is TRBJ1-1; a possible D gene is TRBD1 (5 bases). Trimming took 3 bases from V and 0 from J, leaving 8 bases between them. The V gene's germline CDR1 is SQVTM and CDR2 ANQGSEA. The CDR3 spans 13 residues. The CDR3 sequence: CSVEGVVNTEAFF. The CDR3 DNA reads as TGCAGCGTTGAGGGGGTTGTGAACACTGAAGCTTTCTTT.

The chain carries TRBV3-1 and TRBJ1-2; D is uncertain. V was clipped by 4 bases and J by 8 bases, with 11 bases between them. The CDR3 sequence is 12 residues long. Germline V CDR1 and CDR2: LGHDT, YNNKEL (reference sequence). The CDR3 here is CASSLKRGGYTF. The CDR3 coding sequence is TGTGCCAGCAGCCTCAAGCGAGGAGGCTACACCTTC.

There are a few counts of this clonotype. The CDR3 DNA is TGTGCCACCAGCGGGATACTCTCTGGAAACACCATATATTTT. As protein: CATSGILSGNTIYF. The genes are TRBV15 and TRBJ1-3; D gene ambiguous. Trimming shortened V by 5 bases and J by 0 bases, and 8 bases separated the two germline ends. Germline V lookup: CDR1 LNHNV, CDR2 YYDKDF (reference sequence). The CDR3 covers 14 residues.

The rearrangement joins TRBV7-3 to TRBJ2-3; no firm D call. With 5 bases removed from V and 6 bases from J, the gap between germline ends came to 9 bases. The CDR3 runs 12 residues. Germline CDR1 and CDR2: SGHTA and FQGTGA. The chain's CDR3 is CASSHPPDTQYF. In DNA form, the CDR3 reads TGTGCCAGCAGCCACCCGCCGGATACGCAGTATTTT. Based on the CDR3 plus reference TRBV7-3 and TRBJ2-3, the full variable domain is GAGVSQTPSNKVTEKGKYVELRCDPISGHTALYWYRQSLGQGPEFLIYFQGTGAADDSGLPNDRFFAVRPEGSVSTLKIQRTERGDSAVYLCASSHPPDTQYFGPGTRLTVL.

Only a few counts were recorded for this clonotype. CDR3 DNA sequence: TGTGCCAGCAGGGCGGACAAGGGGTTCCGTGAAGCTTTCTTT. As protein: CASRADKGFREAFF. The rearrangement joins TRBV12-3 or TRBV12-4 to TRBJ1-1, with D perhaps matching TRBD1 (5 bases). CDR3 length equals 14 residues. With 6 bases removed from V and 7 bases from J, the gap between germline ends came to 18 bases.

The chain couples TRBV5-6 to TRBJ2-1; weak D call: TRBD1 (5 bases). Between the trimmed V and J ends, which lost 4 bases and 9 bases, there was a span of 11 bases. Germline V gene sequence: CDR1 SGHDT, CDR2 YYEEEE. The CDR3 sequence is 12 residues long. The DNA for the CDR3 is TGTGCCAGCAGCGGCTGGACAATTGAGCAGTTCTTC. Its translation: CASSGWTIEQFF.

The rearrangement links TRBV20-1 to TRBJ2-1, with D possibly TRBD2 on 6 matching bases. Germline assignment: CDR1 DFQATT and CDR2 SNEGSKA (reference sequence). Trimming took off 3 bases at V and 3 bases at J, with 12 bases between the two ends. The CDR3 contains 14 residues. CDR3 sequence reads: CSASRETYYNEQFF. CDR3 nucleotide sequence: TGCAGTGCTAGCCGGGAGACCTACTACAATGAGCAGTTCTTC.

This clonotype was counted a few times. The chain uses TRBV13 and TRBJ2-3; D remains unclear. This CDR3 is built from 17 residues. The germline CDR1 and CDR2 sequences are PRHDT and FYEKMQ (reference sequence). V was pared by 4 bases and J by 4 bases, with 21 bases between. For the CDR3, the DNA is TGTGCCAGCAGCTCTTTTCCGAGACTTACTACCCCAGATACGCAGTATTTT. Amino acids: CASSSFPRLTTPDTQYF. The variable domain in full, with the rest retrieved from reference TRBV13 and TRBJ2-3, is AAGVIQSPRHLIKEKRETATLKCYPIPRHDTVYWYQQGPGQDPQFLISFYEKMQSDKGSIPDRFSAQQFSDYHSELNMSSLELGDSALYFCASSSFPRLTTPDTQYFGPGTRLTVL.

As DNA, the CDR3 is TGTGCCACCAGTACGGGAACGAACACTGAAGCTTTCTTT. Translation: CATSTGTNTEAFF. The rearrangement joins TRBV24-1 to TRBJ1-1; D not resolved. The V and J ends lost 6 bases and 1 base respectively, with 8 bases between them. CDR1 is KGHDR and CDR2 is SFDVKD in the germline V gene. The CDR3 has 13 amino acids.

V usage is TRBV2 and J usage is TRBJ2-3; D may be TRBD2 (5 bases). Trimming shortened V by 9 bases and J by 4 bases, and 14 bases separated the two germline ends. The CDR3 contains 13 residues. CDR1 and CDR2 from the germline V gene are SNHLY and FYNNEI. CDR3 in amino acids: CASGADGADTQYF. The CDR3 nucleotides read TGTGCCAGTGGAGCGGACGGGGCAGATACGCAGTATTTT.

Here the CDR3 DNA reads TGTGCCAGCAGTTTAGGGCCGCGGGCCTGTGGCTACACCTTC. Translation gives CASSLGPRACGYTF. This chain connects TRBV12-3 or TRBV12-4 to TRBJ1-2; D uncertain. The ends were cut back, 1 base at V and 7 bases at J, with 13 bases in the middle. The CDR3 spans 14 residues.

The table lists this clonotype with a few counts. The gene calls are TRBV7-9 and TRBJ2-1, with TRBD2 identical over 7 bases. V lost 1 base and J lost 9; bases outside the gene matches: 15. The CDR3 totals 17 residues. The germline gives CDR1 SEHNR, CDR2 FQNEAQ (reference sequence). The CDR3 reads CASSLEGLAASGSEQFF. DNA of the CDR3: TGTGCCAGCAGCTTAGAAGGTCTAGCGGCCTCAGGGAGTGAGCAGTTCTTC.

The chain has TRBV15 and TRBJ1-4; 7 bases fit TRBD1. Trimming at V came to 3 bases and at J to 6 bases, leaving 10 bases not matched to a gene. Germline V gene data show CDR1 as LNHNV and CDR2 as YYDKDF (reference sequence). The CDR3 loop spans 16 amino acids. The CDR3, as DNA: TGTGCCACCAGCAGTTCGGACAGGTCCCCTGATGAAAAACTGTTTTTT. Translation gives CATSSSDRSPDEKLFF.

This clonotype was observed a handful of times. The chain joins TRBV9 to TRBJ1-6, with D possibly matching TRBD1 (6 bases). CDR3 length: 15 amino acids. The V gene's germline CDR1 is SGDLS and CDR2 YYNGEE. With 3 bases removed from V and 4 bases from J, the gap between germline ends came to 11 bases. CDR3 DNA sequence: TGTGCCAGCAGCGAGGGGGGCGGTTATAATTCACCCCTCCACTTT. Its translation: CASSEGGGYNSPLHF.